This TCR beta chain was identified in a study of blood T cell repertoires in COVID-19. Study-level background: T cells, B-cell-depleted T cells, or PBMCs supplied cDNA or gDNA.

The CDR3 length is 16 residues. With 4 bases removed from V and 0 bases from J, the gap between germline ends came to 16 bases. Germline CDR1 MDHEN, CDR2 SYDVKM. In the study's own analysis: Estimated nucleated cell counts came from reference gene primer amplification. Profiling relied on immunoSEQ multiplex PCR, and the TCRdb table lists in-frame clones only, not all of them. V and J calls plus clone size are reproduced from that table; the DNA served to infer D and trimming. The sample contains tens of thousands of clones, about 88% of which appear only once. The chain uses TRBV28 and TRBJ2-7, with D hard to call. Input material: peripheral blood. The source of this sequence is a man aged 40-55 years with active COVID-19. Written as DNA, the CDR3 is TGTGCCAGCAGTTCCCCCCTGACACCGCACTCCTACGAGCAGTACTTC. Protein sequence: CASSSPLTPHSYEQYF. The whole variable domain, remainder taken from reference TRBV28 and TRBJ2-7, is DVKVTQSSRYLVKRTGEKVFLECVQDMDHENMFWYRQDPGLGLRLIYFSYDVKMKEKGDIPEGYSVSREKKERFSLILESASTNQTSMYLCASSSPLTPHSYEQYFGPGTRLTVT.